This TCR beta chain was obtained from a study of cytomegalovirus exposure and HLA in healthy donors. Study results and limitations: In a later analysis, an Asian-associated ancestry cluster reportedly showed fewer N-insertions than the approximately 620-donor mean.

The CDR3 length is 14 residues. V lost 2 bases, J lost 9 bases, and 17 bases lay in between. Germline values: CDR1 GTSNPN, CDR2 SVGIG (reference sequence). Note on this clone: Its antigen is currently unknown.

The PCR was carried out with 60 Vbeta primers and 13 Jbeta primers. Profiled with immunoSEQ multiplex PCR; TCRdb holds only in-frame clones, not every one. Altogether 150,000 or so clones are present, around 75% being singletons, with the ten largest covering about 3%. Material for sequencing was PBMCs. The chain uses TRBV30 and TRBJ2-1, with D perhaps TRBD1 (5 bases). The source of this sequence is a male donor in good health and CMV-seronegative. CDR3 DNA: TGTGCCTGGAGTCAAATTTCCAGGGCGTCTGAGCAGTTCTTC. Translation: CAWSQISRASEQFF.